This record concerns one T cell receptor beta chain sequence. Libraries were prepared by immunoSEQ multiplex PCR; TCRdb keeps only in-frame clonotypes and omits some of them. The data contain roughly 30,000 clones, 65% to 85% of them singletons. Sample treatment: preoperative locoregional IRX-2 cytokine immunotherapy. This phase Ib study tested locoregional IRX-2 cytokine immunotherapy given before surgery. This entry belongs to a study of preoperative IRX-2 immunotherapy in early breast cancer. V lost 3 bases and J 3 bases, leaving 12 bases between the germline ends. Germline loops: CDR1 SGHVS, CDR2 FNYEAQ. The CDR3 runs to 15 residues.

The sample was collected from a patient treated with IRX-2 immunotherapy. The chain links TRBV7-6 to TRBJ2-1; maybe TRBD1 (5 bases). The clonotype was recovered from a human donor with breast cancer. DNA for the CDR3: TGTGCCAGCAGCTTGGGCAGGGCCCACTACAATGAGCAGTTCTTC. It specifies CASSLGRAHYNEQFF.